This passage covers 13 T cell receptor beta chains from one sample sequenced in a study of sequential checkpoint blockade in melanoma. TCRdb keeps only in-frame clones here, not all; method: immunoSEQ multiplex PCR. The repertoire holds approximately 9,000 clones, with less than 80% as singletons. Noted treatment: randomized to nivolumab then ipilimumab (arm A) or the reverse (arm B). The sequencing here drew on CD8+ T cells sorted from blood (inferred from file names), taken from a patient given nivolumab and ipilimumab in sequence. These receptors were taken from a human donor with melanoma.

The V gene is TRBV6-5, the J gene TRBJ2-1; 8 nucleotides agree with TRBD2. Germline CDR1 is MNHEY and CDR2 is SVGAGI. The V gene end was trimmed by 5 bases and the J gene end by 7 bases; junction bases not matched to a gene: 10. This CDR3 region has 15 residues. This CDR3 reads CASSPLVGGANEQFF. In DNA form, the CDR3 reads TGTGCCAGCAGTCCCCTTGTCGGGGGGGCAAATGAGCAGTTCTTC.

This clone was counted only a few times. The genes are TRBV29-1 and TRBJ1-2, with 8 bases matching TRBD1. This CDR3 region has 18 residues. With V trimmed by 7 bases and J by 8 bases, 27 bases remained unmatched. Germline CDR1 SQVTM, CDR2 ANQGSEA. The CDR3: CSAGGVYTTGAKRDGYTF. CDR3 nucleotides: TGCAGCGCAGGGGGGGTTTATACGACAGGGGCCAAGAGGGACGGCTACACCTTC.

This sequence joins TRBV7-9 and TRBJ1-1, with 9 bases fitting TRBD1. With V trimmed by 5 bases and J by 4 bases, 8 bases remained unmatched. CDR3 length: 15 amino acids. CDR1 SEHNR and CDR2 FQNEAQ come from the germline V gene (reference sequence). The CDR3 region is CASSQGQGLSTEAFF. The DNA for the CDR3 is TGTGCCAGCAGCCAGGGACAGGGTTTGAGCACTGAAGCTTTCTTT. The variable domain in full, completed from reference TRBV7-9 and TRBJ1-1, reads DTGVSQNPRHKITKRGQNVTFRCDPISEHNRLYWYRQTLGQGPEFLTYFQNEAQLEKSRLLSDRFSAERPKGSFSTLEIQRTEQGDSAMYLCASSQGQGLSTEAFFGQGTRLTVV.

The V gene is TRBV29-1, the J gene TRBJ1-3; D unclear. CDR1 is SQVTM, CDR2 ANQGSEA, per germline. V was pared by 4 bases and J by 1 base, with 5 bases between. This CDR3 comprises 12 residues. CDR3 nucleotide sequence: TGCAGCGTTGTAGTATCTGGAAACACCATATATTTT. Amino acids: CSVVVSGNTIYF.

Here the CDR3 reads CATGEREYYNEQFF. The CDR3 region has the DNA TGTGCCACCGGGGAAAGGGAGTACTACAATGAGCAGTTCTTC. The chain recombines TRBV15 with TRBJ2-1, with D possibly matching TRBD2 (5 bases). In germline, CDR1 is LNHNV, CDR2 YYDKDF (reference sequence). The CDR3 has 14 amino acids. Trimming stripped 8 bases from V and 3 bases from J, with 14 bases between.

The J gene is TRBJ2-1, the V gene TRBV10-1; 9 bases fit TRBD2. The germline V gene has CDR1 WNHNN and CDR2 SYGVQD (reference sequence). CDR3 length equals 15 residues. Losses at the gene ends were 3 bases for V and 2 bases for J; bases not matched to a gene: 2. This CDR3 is CASSEQRGAYNEQFF. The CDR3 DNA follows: TGCGCCAGCAGTGAACAGCGGGGGGCCTACAATGAGCAGTTCTTC.

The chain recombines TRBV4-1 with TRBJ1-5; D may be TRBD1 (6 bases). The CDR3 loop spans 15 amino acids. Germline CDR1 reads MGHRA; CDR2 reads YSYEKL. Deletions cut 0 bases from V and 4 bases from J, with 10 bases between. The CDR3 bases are TGCGCCAGCAGCCAAGACGACAGGCCTAATCAGCCCCAGCATTTT. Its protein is CASSQDDRPNQPQHF.

The CDR3 DNA reads as TGTGCCAGCATGGGGGCAGAGGACACCGGGGAGCTGTTTTTT. Its protein product is CASMGAEDTGELFF. The genes are TRBV25-1 and TRBJ2-2; a weak D match, TRBD1 (6 bases). From germline, CDR1 is MGHDK and CDR2 SYGVNS. The CDR3 is made up of 14 amino acids. Trimming stripped 7 bases from V and 3 bases from J, with 12 bases between.

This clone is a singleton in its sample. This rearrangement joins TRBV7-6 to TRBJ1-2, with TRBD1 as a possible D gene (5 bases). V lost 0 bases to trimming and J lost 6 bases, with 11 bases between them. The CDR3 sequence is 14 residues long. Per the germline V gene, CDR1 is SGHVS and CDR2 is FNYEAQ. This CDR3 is CASSLASGSNGYTF. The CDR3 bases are TGTGCCAGCAGCTTAGCTTCAGGGTCTAATGGCTACACCTTC.

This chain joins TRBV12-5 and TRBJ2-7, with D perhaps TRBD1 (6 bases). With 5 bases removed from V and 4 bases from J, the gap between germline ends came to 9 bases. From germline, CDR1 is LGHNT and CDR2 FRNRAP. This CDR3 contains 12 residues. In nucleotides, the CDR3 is TGTGCTAGTGGTGCAGGGGCTTACGAGCAGTACTTC. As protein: CASGAGAYEQYF.

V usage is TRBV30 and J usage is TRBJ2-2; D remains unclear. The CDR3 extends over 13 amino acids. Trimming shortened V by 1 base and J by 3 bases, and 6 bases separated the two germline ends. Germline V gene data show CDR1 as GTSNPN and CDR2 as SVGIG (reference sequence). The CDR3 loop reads CAWSASYTGELFF. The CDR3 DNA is TGTGCCTGGAGTGCTTCGTACACCGGGGAGCTGTTTTTT.

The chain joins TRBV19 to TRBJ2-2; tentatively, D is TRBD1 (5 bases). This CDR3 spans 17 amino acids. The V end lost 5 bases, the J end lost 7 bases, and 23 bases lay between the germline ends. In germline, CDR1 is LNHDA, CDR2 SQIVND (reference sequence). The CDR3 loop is CASSPLMGPEVGGELFF. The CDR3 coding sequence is TGTGCCAGTAGTCCTCTAATGGGGCCCGAGGTTGGCGGGGAGCTGTTTTTT.

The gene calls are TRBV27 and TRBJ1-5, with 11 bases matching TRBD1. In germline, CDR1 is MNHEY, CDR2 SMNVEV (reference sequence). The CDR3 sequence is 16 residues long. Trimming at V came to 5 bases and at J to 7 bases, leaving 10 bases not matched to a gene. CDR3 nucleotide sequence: TGTGCCAGCAGTCTCTCCGGGACAGGGGGTCTGCAGCCCCAGCATTTT. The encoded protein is CASSLSGTGGLQPQHF.